Shown below are 29 T cell receptor beta chains from a single sample sequenced in a study of blood T cell repertoires in COVID-19. Using immunoSEQ multiplex PCR, the repertoire was profiled, and TCRdb retains in-frame clones only, with some absent. This repertoire shows 95,000 to 150,000 clones, less than 90% found once; its top ten account for 3.5% to 4%. Sequenced: PBMCs or T cells enriched from blood (not recorded which). The source of these receptors is a woman aged 25 to 39 who had recovered from COVID-19.

The chain has TRBV7-6 and TRBJ2-7; TRBD1 aligns across 8 bases. V dropped 3 bases and J dropped 6; count of bases not matched to a gene: 7. Germline V CDR1 and CDR2: SGHVS, FNYEAQ. This CDR3 has 14 amino acids. The CDR3 spells CASSLGDRLGEQYF. The CDR3 DNA reads TGTGCCAGCAGCTTGGGGGACAGGCTCGGCGAGCAGTACTTC.

J is TRBJ2-2 and V is TRBV12-3 or TRBV12-4; the D gene is possibly TRBD1 (7 bases). The length of the CDR3 is 13 residues. V lost 7 bases to trimming and J lost 6 bases, with 12 bases between them. CDR3 region: CASTQGGPGELFF. The DNA of the CDR3 is TGTGCCAGCACCCAGGGGGGCCCCGGGGAGCTGTTTTTT.

This clone was seen a single time. The chain has TRBV4-1 and TRBJ2-2; D uncertain. V dropped 4 bases and J dropped 6 bases, with 9 bases sitting between them. This CDR3 comprises 13 residues. Germline-derived CDR1 and CDR2 are MGHRA and YSYEKL. The CDR3 DNA follows: TGCGCCAGCAGCCTACAAAGTGCCGGGGAGCTGTTTTTT. This codes for CASSLQSAGELFF.

The chain joins TRBV9 to TRBJ2-4, with a weak D call TRBD2 (6 bases). The CDR3 covers 15 residues. Germline lookup yields CDR1 SGDLS and CDR2 YYNGEE. With 4 bases removed from V and 0 bases from J, the gap between germline ends came to 11 bases. CDR3 DNA sequence: TGTGCCAGCAGCACTGGACTACTAGCCAAAAACATTCAGTACTTC. Translation: CASSTGLLAKNIQYF.

The rearrangement links TRBV7-9 to TRBJ1-1; no reliable D call. In germline, CDR1 is SEHNR, CDR2 FQNEAQ (reference sequence). The CDR3 is made up of 19 amino acids. Trimming pared 2 bases from V and 3 bases from J, leaving 25 bases between. The CDR3, as DNA: TGTGCCAGCAGCTTAAATAAATTGGGCAATAGACGGGGAGACACTGAAGCTTTCTTT. Protein product: CASSLNKLGNRRGDTEAFF.

The chain is built from TRBV19 and TRBJ2-5; 9 positions match TRBD1. Germline lookup yields CDR1 LNHDA and CDR2 SQIVND (reference sequence). V lost 9 bases, J lost 5 bases, and 7 bases stayed unmatched. CDR3 size: 13 residues. The CDR3 DNA reads as TGTGCCAGCAACAGGGGGCCGGGGGAGACCCAGTACTTC. Its translation is CASNRGPGETQYF.

In nucleotides, the CDR3 is TGCGCCAGCAGCTTGGGGCCAAGCTCTGGAAACACCATATATTTT. Protein: CASSLGPSSGNTIYF. The V call is TRBV5-1, the J call TRBJ1-3; D remains ambiguous. The CDR3 contains 15 residues. Germline values: CDR1 SGHRS, CDR2 YFSETQ. Trimming shortened V by 0 bases and J by 0 bases, and 7 bases separated the two germline ends.

This chain connects TRBV9 to TRBJ2-7; 10 bases line up with TRBD1. The junction had 7 bases not matched to a gene; V was cut back by 2 bases and J by 2 bases. This CDR3 is 16 amino acids long. Per the germline V gene, CDR1 is SGDLS and CDR2 is YYNGEE. The CDR3 DNA reads as TGTGCCAGCAGCGTGGCCGACAGGGGGCAAACCTACGAGCAGTACTTC. This gives the protein CASSVADRGQTYEQYF.

The chain links TRBV7-9 to TRBJ1-6; weak D call: TRBD1 (6 bases). Germline lookup yields CDR1 SEHNR and CDR2 FQNEAQ (reference sequence). The CDR3 contains 17 residues. The V and J ends lost 6 bases and 5 bases respectively, with 20 bases between them. The CDR3, as DNA: TGTGCCAGCAGTCCTAATCAGGGGCCCATAAATAATTCACCCCTCCACTTT. This codes for CASSPNQGPINNSPLHF.

This chain uses TRBV7-9 with TRBJ2-5; 14 nucleotides line up with TRBD2. Germline loops: CDR1 SEHNR, CDR2 FQNEAQ (reference sequence). The junction had 1 base not matched to a gene; V was cut back by 1 base and J by 3 bases. The CDR3 is made up of 16 amino acids. CDR3 sequence: CASSLEGLAGEETQYF. In nucleotides, the CDR3 is TGTGCCAGCAGCTTAGAGGGACTAGCGGGAGAAGAGACCCAGTACTTC.

This clone was counted only a few times. CDR3 region: CASSTTGTGGHEQYF. Here the CDR3 DNA reads TGTGCCAGCAGTACAACCGGGACAGGGGGCCACGAGCAGTACTTC. The rearrangement joins TRBV25-1 to TRBJ2-7; 12 bases fit TRBD1. CDR1 MGHDK and CDR2 SYGVNS come from the germline V gene. The CDR3 is 15 amino acids. J gave up 5 bases and V 5 bases, and 7 bases lay outside the gene matches.

This chain uses TRBV15 with TRBJ1-2, with D hard to call. Germline loops: CDR1 LNHNV, CDR2 YYDKDF (reference sequence). The V end was cut by 4 bases, the J end by 0 bases, with 6 bases between. The CDR3 spans 13 residues. CDR3 protein: CATSTGANYGYTF. The DNA for the CDR3 is TGTGCCACCAGCACCGGAGCTAACTATGGCTACACCTTC.

The chain carries TRBV15 and TRBJ1-5; D is possibly TRBD1 (6 bases). V was trimmed by 4 bases and J by 10 bases, leaving 14 bases between them. This CDR3 region has 13 residues. Germline loops: CDR1 LNHNV, CDR2 YYDKDF (reference sequence). The DNA for the CDR3 is TGTGCCACCAGCACCAAACTGGACAGTCCCCAGCATTTT. Translated, it gives CATSTKLDSPQHF.

The chain recombines TRBV7-2 with TRBJ2-7; D might be TRBD1 (6 bases). Germline values: CDR1 SGHTA, CDR2 FQGNSA. CDR3 length: 16 residues. The ends were cut back, 5 bases at V and 1 base at J, with 18 bases in the middle. CDR3 sequence (DNA): TGTGCCAGCAGCGCCCAGGGTGGGGGCTTGTCCTACGAGCAGTACTTC. Its protein is CASSAQGGGLSYEQYF.

The chain carries TRBV3-1 (or the pseudogene TRBV3-2) and TRBJ1-2; D call uncertain. The germline CDR1 and CDR2 sequences are LGHDT and YNNKEL (reference sequence). V was pared by 1 base and J by 3 bases, with 12 bases between. This CDR3 spans 15 amino acids. The CDR3 loop reads CASSQVSRGYYGYTF. The CDR3 coding sequence is TGTGCCAGCAGCCAAGTTTCTCGGGGTTACTATGGCTACACCTTC.

The chain links TRBV7-6 to TRBJ2-1; TRBD2 matches 9 bases. J was trimmed by 0 bases and V by 2 bases; bases with no gene match: 20. Per germline, CDR1 SGHVS and CDR2 FNYEAQ. The CDR3 spans 22 residues. Written as DNA, the CDR3 is TGTGCCAGCAGCTTAAGTAGGTTGGGGCGGCGTAGCGGGAGTGGCTCCTACAATGAGCAGTTCTTC. Amino acid sequence: CASSLSRLGRRSGSGSYNEQFF.

The J gene is TRBJ1-2, the V gene TRBV9, with D possibly TRBD1 on 6 matching bases. The V end lost 4 bases, the J end lost 0 bases, and 16 bases lay between the germline ends. Germline assignment: CDR1 SGDLS and CDR2 YYNGEE. The CDR3 has 16 residues. CDR3 DNA sequence: TGTGCCAGCAGCTTCAGCCCCCAGGGGTCTAACTATGGCTACACCTTC. Protein: CASSFSPQGSNYGYTF.

The genes are TRBV25-1 and TRBJ1-2; 9 positions match TRBD1. With 6 bases clipped from V and 8 bases from J, the junction kept 13 bases outside the gene matches. Per germline, CDR1 MGHDK and CDR2 SYGVNS. CDR3 size: 15 residues. CDR3 sequence reads: CASSEAPGQGTGYTF. DNA of the CDR3: TGTGCCAGCAGCGAAGCTCCGGGACAGGGTACGGGCTACACCTTC.

This chain joins TRBV18 and TRBJ1-5; a weak D match, TRBD1 (6 bases). The CDR3 is 13 amino acids. Germline CDR1 is KGHSH and CDR2 is LQKENI. V was shortened by 4 bases and J by 7 bases, with 11 bases between the two germline ends. The CDR3: CASSRGLNQPQHF. CDR3 nucleotides: TGTGCCAGCTCACGGGGGCTAAACCAGCCCCAGCATTTT.

V usage is TRBV7-2 and J usage is TRBJ1-4; 8 bases line up with TRBD1. Germline loops: CDR1 SGHTA, CDR2 FQGNSA. Losses at the gene ends were 5 bases for V and 5 bases for J; bases not matched to a gene: 7. The CDR3 extends over 15 amino acids. CDR3 bases: TGTGCCAGCAGCCCCCAGACAGGGGAGAATGAAAAACTGTTTTTT. Translation: CASSPQTGENEKLFF.

CDR3 sequence (DNA): TGTGCCAGCAGCTCTCGGACAGGGGGAGCCACTGAAGCTTTCTTT. The encoded protein is CASSSRTGGATEAFF. The chain combines TRBV3-1 (or the pseudogene TRBV3-2) with TRBJ1-1; 10 bases line up with TRBD1. Trimming at V came to 5 bases and at J to 4 bases, leaving 7 bases not matched to a gene. The CDR3 is made up of 15 amino acids. Germline assignment: CDR1 LGHDT and CDR2 YNNKEL (reference sequence).

V is TRBV7-9 and J is TRBJ2-5, with a possible D match to TRBD1 (6 bases). Trimming removed 5 bases at V and 1 base at J, with 11 bases between. Germline V gene sequence: CDR1 SEHNR, CDR2 FQNEAQ (reference sequence). The CDR3 covers 14 residues. The CDR3 loop is CASSPHRVQETQYF. DNA for the CDR3: TGTGCCAGCAGCCCCCACAGGGTCCAAGAGACCCAGTACTTC.

This chain joins TRBV7-9 and TRBJ1-1; TRBD1 might be the D (6 bases). The germline gives CDR1 SEHNR, CDR2 FQNEAQ (reference sequence). The CDR3 totals 16 residues. Trimming took 1 base from V and 0 from J, leaving 12 bases between them. The CDR3 coding sequence is TGTGCCAGCAGCTTAGAGGGGGGGAACATGAACACTGAAGCTTTCTTT. Encoded protein: CASSLEGGNMNTEAFF.

The chain uses TRBV27 and TRBJ2-1, with 12 nucleotides matching TRBD2. Germline CDR1 reads MNHEY; CDR2 reads SMNVEV (reference sequence). Trimming cost V 5 bases and J 6 bases; bases outside gene matches: 11. The CDR3 extends over 17 amino acids. The CDR3, as DNA: TGTGCCAGCAGTCCGTTCCCGACTAGCGGGGGCACCAATGAGCAGTTCTTC. Protein sequence: CASSPFPTSGGTNEQFF.

The J gene is TRBJ1-1, the V gene TRBV2; the D is unclear. Per germline, CDR1 SNHLY and CDR2 FYNNEI. The ends were cut back, 5 bases at V and 8 bases at J, with 12 bases in the middle. The CDR3 length is 12 residues. The CDR3 DNA is TGTGCCAGCAGTTCTCAGGCGTTAGAAGCTTTCTTT. Protein: CASSSQALEAFF.

J is TRBJ1-1 and V is TRBV19; no clear D gene. The CDR3 has 12 amino acids. V gave up 3 bases and J gave up 4 bases, with 6 bases separating them. Germline V gene data show CDR1 as LNHDA and CDR2 as SQIVND (reference sequence). The DNA for the CDR3 is TGTGCCAGTAGTATGAGCGGCACTGAAGCTTTCTTT. Its protein product is CASSMSGTEAFF.

The V call is TRBV19, the J call TRBJ1-1, with D perhaps matching TRBD1 (6 bases). Germline V lookup: CDR1 LNHDA, CDR2 SQIVND (reference sequence). Trimming cost V 11 bases and J 0 bases, with 13 bases left between them. This CDR3 has 13 residues. The CDR3 region is CAGSQGLNTEAFF. The DNA of the CDR3 is TGTGCCGGGTCACAGGGACTGAACACTGAAGCTTTCTTT.

The genes are TRBV29-1 and TRBJ2-1, with D perhaps TRBD1 (6 bases). Per the germline V gene, CDR1 is SQVTM and CDR2 is ANQGSEA. The CDR3 is 14 residues long. Deletions cut 4 bases from V and 11 bases from J, with 21 bases between. The CDR3 is CSVAGGLEGGKQFF. CDR3 coding DNA: TGCAGCGTTGCAGGAGGACTCGAAGGGGGTAAGCAGTTCTTC.

The chain has TRBV7-2 and TRBJ2-1; 8 bases align to TRBD2. J gave up 9 bases and V 5 bases, and 15 bases lay outside the gene matches. This CDR3 is 16 amino acids long. In germline, CDR1 is SGHTA, CDR2 FQGNSA. CDR3 protein: CASSPGGAGRWGEQFF. The CDR3 DNA follows: TGTGCCAGCAGCCCCGGGGGGGCGGGACGATGGGGTGAGCAGTTCTTC.